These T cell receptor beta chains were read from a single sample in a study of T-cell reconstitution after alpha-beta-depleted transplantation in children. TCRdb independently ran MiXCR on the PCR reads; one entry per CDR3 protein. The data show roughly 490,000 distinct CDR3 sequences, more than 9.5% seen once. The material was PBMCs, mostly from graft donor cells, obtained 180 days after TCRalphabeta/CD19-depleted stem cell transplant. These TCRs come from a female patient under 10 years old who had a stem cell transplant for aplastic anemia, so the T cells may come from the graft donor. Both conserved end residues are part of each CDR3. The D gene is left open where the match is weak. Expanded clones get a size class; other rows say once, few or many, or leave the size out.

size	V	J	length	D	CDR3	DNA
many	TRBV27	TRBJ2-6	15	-	CASSIAGAGANVLTF	TGTGCCAGCAGTATTGCAGGGGCGGGGGCCAACGTCCTGACTTTC
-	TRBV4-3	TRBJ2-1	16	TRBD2	CASSQTSGRPYNEQFF	TGCGCCAGCAGCCAGACTAGCGGGAGGCCCTACAATGAGCAGTTCTTC
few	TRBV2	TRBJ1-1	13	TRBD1	CASSGGGPPEAFF	TGTGCCAGCAGTGGAGGGGGCCCCCCCGAAGCTTTCTTT
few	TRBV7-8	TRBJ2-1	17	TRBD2	CASSLARLAGYRNEQFF	TGTGCCAGCAGCTTGGCCCGACTAGCGGGATATCGCAATGAGCAGTTCTTC
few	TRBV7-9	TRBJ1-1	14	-	CASSLSVLAPGAFF	TGTGCCAGCAGCTTAAGTGTTTTGGCGCCGGGGGCTTTCTTT
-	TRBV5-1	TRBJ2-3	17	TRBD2	CASRVEASGRATDTQYF	TGCGCCAGCAGGGTTGAGGCTAGCGGGAGGGCCACAGATACGCAGTATTTT
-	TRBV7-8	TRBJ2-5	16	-	CASSYRSKPSWETQYF	TGTGCCAGCAGCTATCGTAGTAAACCATCGTGGGAGACCCAGTACTTC
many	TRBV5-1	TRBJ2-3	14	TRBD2	CASSISGKADTQYF	TGCGCCAGCAGCATCAGCGGGAAGGCAGATACGCAGTATTTT
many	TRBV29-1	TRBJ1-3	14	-	CSVELFGQGNTIYF	TGCAGCGTTGAACTATTCGGACAGGGAAACACCATATATTTT
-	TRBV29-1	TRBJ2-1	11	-	CSVGRGNEQFF	TGCAGCGTCGGGCGGGGCAATGAGCAGTTCTTC
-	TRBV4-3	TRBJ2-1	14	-	CASSQELVSNEQFF	TGCGCCAGCAGCCAAGAACTTGTTAGCAATGAGCAGTTCTTC
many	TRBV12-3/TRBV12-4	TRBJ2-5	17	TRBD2	CASRGTIVGPEGETQYF	TGTGCCAGCAGGGGGACTATAGTGGGTCCCGAGGGGGAGACCCAGTACTTC
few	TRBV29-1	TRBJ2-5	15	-	CSVPARGARRETQYF	TGCAGCGTCCCAGCCCGGGGGGCGCGAAGGGAGACCCAGTACTTC
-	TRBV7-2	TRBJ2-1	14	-	CASSLVASYNEQFF	TGTGCCAGCAGCTTAGTGGCCAGCTACAATGAGCAGTTCTTC
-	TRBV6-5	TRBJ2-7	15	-	CASSYSLDIAYEQYF	TGTGCCAGCAGTTACTCCTTGGACATAGCCTACGAGCAGTACTTC
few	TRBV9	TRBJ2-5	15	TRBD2	CASSRGLATQETQYF	TGTGCCAGCAGCCGAGGACTAGCGACCCAAGAGACCCAGTACTTC
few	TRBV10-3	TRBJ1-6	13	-	CAIRGTFNSPLHF	TGTGCCATCAGGGGGACTTTTAATTCACCCCTCCACTTT
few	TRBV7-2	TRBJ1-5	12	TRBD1	CASGQGNQPQHF	TGTGCCAGTGGACAGGGGAATCAGCCCCAGCATTTT
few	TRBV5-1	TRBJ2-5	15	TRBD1	CASSQTTGGRVTQYF	TGCGCCAGCAGCCAAACGACAGGGGGCCGGGTGACCCAGTACTTC
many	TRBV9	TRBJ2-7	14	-	CASSGTTNSYEQYF	TGTGCCAGCAGTGGTACTACCAACTCCTACGAGCAGTACTTC
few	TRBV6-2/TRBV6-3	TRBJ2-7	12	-	CASSTSPARGYF	TGTGCCAGCAGCACCTCACCGGCTCGCGGGTACTTC
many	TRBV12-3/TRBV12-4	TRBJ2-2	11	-	CASINTGELFF	TGTGCCAGCATCAACACCGGGGAGCTGTTTTTT
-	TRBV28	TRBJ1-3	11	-	CASSDRNTIYF	TGTGCCAGCAGCGACAGGAACACCATATATTTT
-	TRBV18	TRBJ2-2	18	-	CASSPSRARQGETGELFF	TGTGCCAGCTCACCTTCCCGCGCGAGGCAGGGCGAGACCGGGGAGCTGTTTTTT
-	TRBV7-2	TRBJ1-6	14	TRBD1	CASSRTGVGSPLHF	TGTGCCAGCAGCCGTACAGGGGTCGGTTCACCCCTCCACTTT
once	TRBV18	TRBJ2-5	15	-	CASSRVGPSGETQYF	TGTGCCAGCTCCCGGGTAGGTCCCTCGGGAGAGACCCAGTACTTC
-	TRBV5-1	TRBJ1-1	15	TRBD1	CASSAPQGVGAEAFF	TGCGCCAGCAGCGCTCCGCAGGGGGTAGGCGCTGAAGCTTTCTTT
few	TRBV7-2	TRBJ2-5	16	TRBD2	CASSRMVLAGDQTQYF	TGTGCCAGCAGCCGAATGGTCCTAGCGGGAGATCAGACCCAGTACTTC
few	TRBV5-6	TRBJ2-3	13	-	CASSTQSTDTQYF	TGTGCCAGCAGCACCCAGAGCACAGATACGCAGTATTTT
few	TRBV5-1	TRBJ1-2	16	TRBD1	CASSLAGDRANYGYTF	TGCGCCAGCAGCTTGGCCGGGGACAGGGCGAACTATGGCTACACCTTC
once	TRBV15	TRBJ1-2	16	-	CATSTGPANPNYGYTF	TGTGCCACCAGCACGGGACCGGCCAATCCTAACTATGGCTACACCTTC
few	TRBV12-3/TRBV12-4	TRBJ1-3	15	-	CASSLSAKSGNTIYF	TGTGCCAGCAGTTTATCCGCCAAGTCTGGAAACACCATATATTTT
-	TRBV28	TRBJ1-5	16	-	CASSFPPVGGPEPQHF	TGTGCCAGCAGTTTCCCCCCCGTGGGGGGCCCAGAGCCCCAGCATTTT
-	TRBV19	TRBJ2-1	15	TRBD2	CASSIWTSGHNEQFF	TGTGCCAGTAGTATTTGGACTAGCGGCCACAATGAGCAGTTCTTC
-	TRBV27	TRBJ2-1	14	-	CASSEDRQINEQFF	TGTGCCAGCAGTGAGGACAGACAGATCAATGAGCAGTTCTTC
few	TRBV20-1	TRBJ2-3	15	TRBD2	CSASRSSGKGGTQYF	TGCAGTGCTAGTAGGTCTAGCGGGAAAGGTGGTACGCAGTATTTT
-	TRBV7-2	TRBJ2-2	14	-	CASSLKGPPGELFF	TGTGCCAGCAGCTTAAAGGGTCCCCCCGGGGAGCTGTTTTTT
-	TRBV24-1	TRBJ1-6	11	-	CAPTGRSPLHF	TGTGCCCCAACGGGAAGGTCACCCCTCCACTTT
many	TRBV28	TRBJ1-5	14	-	CASSFLAPNQPQHF	TGTGCCAGCAGTTTTTTGGCCCCAAATCAGCCCCAGCATTTT
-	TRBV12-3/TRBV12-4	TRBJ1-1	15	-	CASSHGNGRDTEAFF	TGTGCCAGCAGTCACGGAAATGGGAGGGACACTGAAGCTTTCTTT
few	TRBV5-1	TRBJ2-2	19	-	CASSPRPQAELLNTGELFF	TGCGCCAGCAGCCCTAGGCCCCAGGCAGAGCTACTGAACACCGGGGAGCTGTTTTTT
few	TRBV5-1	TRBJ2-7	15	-	CASSLEGRDAYEQYF	TGCGCCAGCAGCTTGGAGGGGCGAGATGCCTACGAGCAGTACTTC
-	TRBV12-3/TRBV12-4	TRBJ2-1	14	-	CASSLGRLDNEQFF	TGTGCCAGCAGTTTGGGACGGCTCGACAATGAGCAGTTCTTC
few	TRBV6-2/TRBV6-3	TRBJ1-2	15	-	CASSYHGGSPRGYTF	TGTGCCAGCAGTTACCATGGGGGATCGCCACGTGGCTACACCTTC
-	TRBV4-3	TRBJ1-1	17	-	CASSQDKSRQLNTEAFF	TGCGCCAGCAGCCAAGATAAATCCCGGCAGTTGAACACTGAAGCTTTCTTT
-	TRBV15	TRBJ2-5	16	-	CATSSLGGHRQETQYF	TGTGCCACCAGCAGTCTTGGGGGACACCGTCAAGAGACCCAGTACTTC
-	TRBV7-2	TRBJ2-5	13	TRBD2	CASSFGSGRVSYF	TGTGCCAGCAGCTTCGGTAGCGGGAGGGTATCATACTTC
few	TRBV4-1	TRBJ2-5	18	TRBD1	CASSQEGIGTGNQETQYF	TGCGCCAGCAGCCAAGAAGGGATAGGGACAGGAAACCAAGAGACCCAGTACTTC
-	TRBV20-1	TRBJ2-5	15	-	CSASNGIGRGETQYF	TGCAGTGCTAGCAACGGGATCGGGAGAGGAGAGACCCAGTACTTC
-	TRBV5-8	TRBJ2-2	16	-	CASSLARGILGGELFF	TGTGCCAGCAGCTTGGCCCGGGGGATTCTAGGCGGGGAGCTGTTTTTT
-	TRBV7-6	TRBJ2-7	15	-	CASRGGGQDQYEQYF	TGTGCCAGCAGGGGGGGGGGACAGGACCAGTACGAGCAGTACTTC